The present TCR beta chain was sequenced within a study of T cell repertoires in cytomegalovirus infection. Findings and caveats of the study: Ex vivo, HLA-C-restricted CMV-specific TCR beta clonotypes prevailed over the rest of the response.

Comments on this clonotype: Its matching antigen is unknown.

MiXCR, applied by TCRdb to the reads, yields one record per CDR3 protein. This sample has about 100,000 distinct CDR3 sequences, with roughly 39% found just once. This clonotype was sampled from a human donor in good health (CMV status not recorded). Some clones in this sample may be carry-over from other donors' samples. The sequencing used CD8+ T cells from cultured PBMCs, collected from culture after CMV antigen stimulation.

Written as DNA, the CDR3 is TGTGCCAGCAGCCCGCGCAGGGCAGGAACTAATGAAAAACTGTTTTTT. Its translation is CASSPRRAGTNEKLFF. This chain connects TRBV7-6 to TRBJ1-4; D may be TRBD1 (5 bases). This CDR3 comprises 16 residues. CDR1 is SGHVS, CDR2 FNYEAQ, per germline. Trimming removed 5 bases from V and 1 base from J, with 14 bases in between.